The next 6 T cell receptor beta chains were all read from a single sample in a study of tumor-infiltrating lymphocytes in primary liver carcinoma. Total RNA amounting to 450 to 550 ng was the source from which TCR beta cDNA was made with a constant-region primer. A slightly modified ARM-PCR protocol with three nested multiplex PCR rounds produced these TCR beta libraries. The first two PCR rounds, around 10 cycles each, used TRBV1-TRBV30 forward primers and a C-beta reverse primer. TCRdb fed the multiplex PCR reads into MiXCR, producing one record per CDR3 protein. Among roughly 100,000 distinct CDR3 sequences listed, approximately 70% were seen once. Co-extracted RNA and DNA came from about 20-30 mg of unsorted bulk tissue. The sample consisted of liver tumor tissue from sampling region 2. Subset in this sample: tumor region T2, inferior pole. These receptors all come from a woman aged 55 to 70 with primary liver carcinoma and hepatitis B virus infection.

The CDR3 loop reads CNATTGYPYEQYF. The CDR3 region has the DNA TGCAACGCCACCACAGGGTACCCCTACGAGCAGTACTTC. The chain couples TRBV29-1 to TRBJ2-7; perhaps TRBD1 as D (6 bases). This CDR3 comprises 13 residues. The germline V gene has CDR1 SQVTM and CDR2 ANQGSEA.

The rearrangement joins TRBV11-2 to TRBJ1-1, with a weak D call TRBD1 (5 bases). Germline CDR1 and CDR2: SGHAT and FQNNGV. The CDR3 is 15 amino acids. This chain's CDR3 is CASGETWGKGTEAFF. The CDR3 DNA follows: TGTGCAAGCGGGGAGACATGGGGCAAGGGCACTGAAGCTTTCTTT.

The genes are TRBV7-9 and TRBJ1-6, with 7 positions matching TRBD1. J gave up 7 bases and V 3 bases, and 3 bases lay outside the gene matches. The germline V gene encodes CDR1 SEHNR and CDR2 FQNEAQ (reference sequence). CDR3 length equals 14 residues. As DNA, the CDR3 is TGTGCCAGCAGCTTGGACAGGAGGAATTCACCCCTCCACTTT. This encodes CASSLDRRNSPLHF. Full variable domain (remainder filled in from reference TRBV7-9 and TRBJ1-6): DTGVSQNPRHKITKRGQNVTFRCDPISEHNRLYWYRQTLGQGPEFLTYFQNEAQLEKSRLLSDRFSAERPKGSFSTLEIQRTEQGDSAMYLCASSLDRRNSPLHFGNGTRLTVT.

Turning to this clonotype: A junction end diverges from the germline sequence, so it may reflect a read error. The V call is TRBV4-2, the J call TRBJ2-7, with D perhaps TRBD2 (5 bases). CDR1 is LGHNA and CDR2 is YNFKEQ in the germline V gene. This CDR3 region has 16 residues. The CDR3 DNA sequence: TGTGCCAGCAACCAGTCCCAGATGGAGGCTACCTACGGGCAGTACTTC. Protein: CASNQSQMEATYGQYF.

For this clonotype: Mismatch with germline at one junction end may stem from a read error. J is TRBJ2-1 and V is TRBV29-1; 11 bases fit TRBD2. This CDR3 is built from 14 residues. Germline V CDR1 and CDR2: SQVTM, ANQGSEA. The CDR3 loop reads CSFCGTSGGNEKFF. In DNA, the CDR3 is TGCAGCTTTTGTGGTACTAGCGGGGGCAATGAGAAGTTCTTC.

This clonotype was recorded many times. CDR3 protein: CSVGQGARGEKLFF. The CDR3 region has the DNA TGCAGCGTGGGACAGGGGGCGCGTGGTGAAAAACTGTTTTTT. The chain couples TRBV29-1 to TRBJ1-4, with TRBD1 identical over 12 bases. Germline CDR1 reads SQVTM; CDR2 reads ANQGSEA. This CDR3 is 14 amino acids long. Germline trimming cut 6 bases from V and 7 bases from J; bases unmatched to any gene: 6.